The 27 T cell receptor beta chains given below trace back to one sample, sequenced in a study of cytomegalovirus exposure and HLA in healthy donors. The study ran its PCR with 60 Vbeta and 13 Jbeta primers. Libraries were prepared by immunoSEQ multiplex PCR; TCRdb keeps only in-frame clonotypes and omits some of them. The sample carries about 93,000 clones, 70% to 80% recorded once. The sequencing sample was made of PBMCs. Every receptor here comes from a young man in good health and CMV-seronegative.

In its sample, this clone was seen once. The chain joins TRBV6-1 to TRBJ2-7; D possibly corresponds to TRBD1 (5 bases). Germline V gives CDR1 MNHNS, CDR2 SASEGT. The CDR3 extends over 11 amino acids. The ends were cut back, 5 bases at V and 7 bases at J, with 9 bases in the middle. The CDR3 nucleotides read TGTGCCAGCAGTATCACAGGAGAGCAGTACGTC. As protein: CASSITGEQYV.

The chain joins TRBV6-1 to TRBJ1-2, with 12 bases lining up with TRBD1. V lost 6 bases, J lost 6 bases, and 5 bases stayed unmatched. CDR3 length equals 14 residues. CDR1 is MNHNS and CDR2 is SASEGT in the germline V gene. The chain's CDR3 is CASSRDRGLDGYTF. The CDR3 DNA is TGTGCCAGCAGCCGGGACAGGGGGCTAGATGGCTACACCTTC.

Concerning this clone itself: Because the CDR3 is missing its conserved closing phenylalanine or tryptophan, this is likely a read error. This CDR3 reads CASSPGRGQFYGYTL. CDR3 sequence (DNA): TGCGCCAGCAGCCCCGGACGGGGACAGTTTTATGGCTACACCCTC. The rearrangement links TRBV4-1 to TRBJ1-2; 7 positions agree with TRBD1. V dropped 4 bases and J dropped 5; count of bases not matched to a gene: 10. Germline V gives CDR1 MGHRA, CDR2 YSYEKL. The length of the CDR3 is 15 residues.

The gene calls are TRBV5-1 and TRBJ1-2; TRBD1 aligns across 7 bases. The CDR3 is 13 residues long. V shed 2 bases, J shed 14 bases, and the junction held 12 bases outside the gene matches. CDR1 is SGHRS and CDR2 is YFSETQ in the germline V gene. Here the CDR3 DNA reads TGCGCCAGCAGCTTAAAAGGGGGCGGTGCCTATACCTTC. Translating gives CASSLKGGGAYTF.

This chain joins TRBV2 and TRBJ2-5, with D perhaps TRBD2 (7 bases). V was pared by 2 bases and J by 4 bases, with 23 bases between. The germline V gene encodes CDR1 SNHLY and CDR2 FYNNEI. CDR3 length: 18 amino acids. The CDR3 region has the DNA TGTGCCAGCAGTGAACTACTAGCGAGGGGGGGCCCAGGAGAGACCCAGTACTTC. Its translation: CASSELLARGGPGETQYF.

The rearrangement joins TRBV7-2 to TRBJ2-7; D remains unclear. Germline-derived CDR1 and CDR2 are SGHTA and FQGNSA. This CDR3 has 12 residues. With 3 bases removed from V and 0 bases from J, the gap between germline ends came to 3 bases. CDR3 amino acids: CASSFSSYEQYF. CDR3 DNA sequence: TGTGCCAGCAGCTTTAGCTCCTACGAGCAGTACTTC.

The rearrangement uses TRBV5-4 and TRBJ1-2; TRBD1 matches at 7 bases. Germline V gives CDR1 SGHNT, CDR2 YYREEE (reference sequence). The CDR3 is 17 residues long. The V and J ends lost 4 bases and 0 bases, in that order; junction bases with no gene match: 12. The CDR3 region has the DNA TGTGCCAGCAGCCCACAGGGGCCCAAAGCCCCTAACTATGGCTACACCTTC. Translated, it gives CASSPQGPKAPNYGYTF.

This chain uses TRBV5-1 with TRBJ1-3, with TRBD1 matching 8 bases. The junction had 12 bases not matched to a gene; V was cut back by 4 bases and J by 15 bases. The CDR3 covers 13 residues. Germline values: CDR1 SGHRS, CDR2 YFSETQ. CDR3 sequence (DNA): TGCGCCAGCAGCGATAGCATCGGACAGGGAACATATTTT. It specifies CASSDSIGQGTYF.

The chain joins TRBV6-1 to TRBJ1-1; D uncertain. Germline V gene sequence: CDR1 MNHNS, CDR2 SASEGT. The V and J ends lost 1 base and 10 bases respectively, with 7 bases between them. This CDR3 comprises 11 residues. This CDR3 is CASSEEGAAFF. In nucleotides, the CDR3 is TGTGCCAGCAGTGAAGAGGGAGCAGCTTTCTTT.

This clone has more than one count but fewer than ten. The genes are TRBV5-1 and TRBJ1-1, with TRBD1 as a possible D gene (5 bases). From germline, CDR1 is SGHRS and CDR2 YFSETQ. CDR3 length: 14 amino acids. With 3 bases removed from V and 1 base from J, the gap between germline ends came to 10 bases. The CDR3 DNA reads as TGCGCCAGCAGCTGGAGAACAGGGAACACTGAAGCTTTCTTT. It specifies CASSWRTGNTEAFF.

The rearrangement uses TRBV9 and TRBJ2-5, with 10 positions matching TRBD2. The CDR3 loop spans 15 amino acids. The V segment lost 2 bases and the J segment 2 bases; nucleotides outside the gene matches: 3. Germline loops: CDR1 SGDLS, CDR2 YYNGEE. The CDR3 DNA reads as TGTGCCAGCAGCGTTCTAGCGGGAGTTCAAGAGACCCAGTACTTC. As protein: CASSVLAGVQETQYF.

The rearrangement joins TRBV4-1 to TRBJ2-4; D perhaps matches TRBD1 (5 bases). The CDR3 has 15 residues. The V gene's germline CDR1 is MGHRA and CDR2 YSYEKL. V was trimmed by 0 bases and J by 5 bases, leaving 11 bases between them. The DNA for the CDR3 is TGCGCCAGCAGCCAAGATCCGGGCAGGGAAAACATTCAGTACTTC. Translating gives CASSQDPGRENIQYF.

This clone was counted only a few times. The J gene is TRBJ1-2, the V gene TRBV4-3, with D uncertain. Germline CDR1 is LGHNA and CDR2 is YSLEER. The CDR3 consists of 15 residues. V was clipped by 0 bases and J by 4 bases, with 12 bases between them. CDR3 sequence reads: CASSQDVDGVYGYTF. The DNA of the CDR3 is TGCGCCAGCAGCCAAGATGTTGATGGAGTCTATGGCTACACCTTC.

J is TRBJ1-1 and V is TRBV4-2; no clear D. The CDR3 has 17 residues. Looked up from germline, CDR1 is LGHNA and CDR2 is YNFKEQ. Trimming pared 1 base from V and 3 bases from J, leaving 18 bases between. CDR3 sequence: CASSQVQTFTRDTEAFF. The CDR3 coding sequence is TGTGCCAGCAGCCAAGTCCAAACGTTTACTAGGGACACTGAAGCTTTCTTT.

J is TRBJ1-2 and V is TRBV6-1, with TRBD1 as a possible D gene (5 bases). Trimming pared 4 bases from V and 0 bases from J, leaving 15 bases between. CDR3 size: 16 residues. Germline V gene data show CDR1 as MNHNS and CDR2 as SASEGT. CDR3 protein: CASSAKTALANYGYTF. The CDR3 nucleotides are TGTGCCAGCAGTGCTAAGACAGCGCTAGCTAACTATGGCTACACCTTC.

The chain uses TRBV6-1 and TRBJ2-7; D is unresolved. With 0 bases removed from V and 0 bases from J, the gap between germline ends came to 12 bases. Germline-derived CDR1 and CDR2 are MNHNS and SASEGT. The CDR3 spans 16 residues. CDR3 loop: CASSEAAGHRSYEQYV. The CDR3 region has the DNA TGTGCCAGCAGTGAAGCGGCAGGTCACCGCTCCTACGAGCAGTACGTC.

The chain employs TRBV5-6 and TRBJ1-5; the match to TRBD1 covers 8 bases. Germline loops: CDR1 SGHDT, CDR2 YYEEEE. Unmatched junction bases numbered 5, after V lost 2 bases and J lost 7 bases. The CDR3 runs 14 residues. CDR3 sequence (DNA): TGTGCCAGCAGCTTTCGGGCAGGGGGCCAGCCCCAGCATTTT. It specifies CASSFRAGGQPQHF.

The chain couples TRBV5-1 to TRBJ2-1, with TRBD2 matching over 12 bases. The CDR3 runs 20 residues. V trimming: 3 bases; J trimming: 8 bases; junction bases outside the gene matches: 21. Germline V lookup: CDR1 SGHRS, CDR2 YFSETQ. CDR3 in amino acids: CASSSALLAGGPRSGYEQFF. The CDR3 nucleotides read TGCGCCAGCAGCTCCGCCCTTCTAGCGGGAGGGCCTCGATCAGGGTATGAGCAGTTCTTC.

The chain uses TRBV4-1 and TRBJ2-2; tentative D call: TRBD2 (5 bases). The CDR3 has 16 amino acids. V lost 6 bases, J lost 4 bases, and 18 bases lay in between. CDR1 and CDR2 from the germline V gene are MGHRA and YSYEKL. CDR3 sequence: CASRRAPKGGTGELFF. As DNA, the CDR3 is TGCGCCAGCAGAAGGGCCCCCAAAGGAGGCACCGGGGAGCTGTTTTTT.

This clone has a handful of counts. This chain links TRBV9 with TRBJ1-1; D unclear. The ends were cut back, 3 bases at V and 1 base at J, with 7 bases in the middle. In germline, CDR1 is SGDLS, CDR2 YYNGEE. CDR3 length equals 13 residues. The CDR3 bases are TGTGCCAGCAGCGCGGACTGGAACACTGAAGCTTTCTTT. It codes for CASSADWNTEAFF. The variable domain in full, completed from reference TRBV9 and TRBJ1-1, reads DSGVTQTPKHLITATGQRVTLRCSPRSGDLSVYWYQQSLDQGLQFLIQYYNGEERAKGNILERFSAQQFPDLHSELNLSSLELGDSALYFCASSADWNTEAFFGQGTRLTVV.

The rearrangement joins TRBV10-3 to TRBJ1-2; TRBD1 is a possible D gene (5 bases). Per the germline V gene, CDR1 is ENHRY and CDR2 is SYGVKD. Trimming took 5 bases from V and 2 from J, leaving 9 bases between them. The CDR3 runs 13 residues. CDR3 loop: CAISYDSNYGYTF. In nucleotides, the CDR3 is TGTGCCATCAGTTATGACAGCAACTATGGCTACACCTTC.

The chain carries TRBV7-9 and TRBJ2-5; TRBD1 matches at 12 bases. Germline assignment: CDR1 SEHNR and CDR2 FQNEAQ (reference sequence). Germline trimming cut 2 bases from V and 5 bases from J; bases unmatched to any gene: 6. This CDR3 spans 16 amino acids. CDR3 coding DNA: TGTGCCAGCAGCTTATGGGGGACAGGGGGCTCTGAGACCCAGTACTTC. Amino acids: CASSLWGTGGSETQYF.

This chain joins TRBV27 and TRBJ2-5, with a tentative D call TRBD1 (6 bases). Judging by the DNA end, TRBJ2-7 fits better; the J call may be wrong. The CDR3 has 11 residues. Germline CDR1 MNHEY, CDR2 SMNVEV (reference sequence). The CDR3, as DNA: TGTGCCAGCACGCAGGGGTTCGAGCAGTACTTC. Its translation is CASTQGFEQYF.

This clone was picked up one time. The chain joins TRBV27 to TRBJ1-6; the D gene is possibly TRBD1 (6 bases). The CDR3 spans 15 residues. Between the trimmed V and J ends, which lost 6 bases and 4 bases, there was a span of 13 bases. Germline V gives CDR1 MNHEY, CDR2 SMNVEV (reference sequence). CDR3 amino acids: CASREDRIYNSPLHF. CDR3 nucleotide sequence: TGTGCCAGCAGAGAAGACAGGATATATAATTCACCCCTCCACTTT.

The genes are TRBV5-1 and TRBJ1-1; 8 positions match TRBD1. From germline, CDR1 is SGHRS and CDR2 YFSETQ. V shed 4 bases and J 3 bases; nucleotides not matched to a gene: 17. CDR3 size: 18 residues. The CDR3 is CASSLSTGAPSWDTEAFF. The CDR3 region has the DNA TGCGCCAGCAGCCTCTCGACAGGGGCCCCTAGTTGGGACACTGAAGCTTTCTTT. Based on the CDR3 plus reference TRBV5-1 and TRBJ1-1, the full variable domain is KAGVTQTPRYLIKTRGQQVTLSCSPISGHRSVSWYQQTPGQGLQFLFEYFSETQRNKGNFPGRFSGRQFSNSRSEMNVSTLELGDSALYLCASSLSTGAPSWDTEAFFGQGTRLTVV.

The V gene is TRBV14, the J gene TRBJ2-5, with 8 nucleotides matching TRBD2. This CDR3 has 13 residues. With 4 bases clipped from V and 4 bases from J, the junction kept 2 bases outside the gene matches. Germline CDR1 SGHDN, CDR2 FVKESK. The CDR3 loop reads CASSRRGGETQYF. The CDR3 DNA follows: TGTGCCAGCAGCCGCCGGGGGGGAGAGACCCAGTACTTC. Full variable domain (outside the CDR3, taken from reference TRBV14 and TRBJ2-5): EAGVTQFPSHSVIEKGQTVTLRCDPISGHDNLYWYRRVMGKEIKFLLHFVKESKQDESGMPNNRFLAERTGGTYSTLKVQPAELEDSGVYFCASSRRGGETQYFGPGTRLLVL.

The CDR3, as DNA: TGTGCCAGCACCCTTGGACAGGCGCGAACTGAAGCTTTCTTT. As protein: CASTLGQARTEAFF. The J gene is TRBJ1-1, the V gene TRBV9, with 7 bases matching TRBD1. The V segment lost 6 bases and the J segment 5 bases; nucleotides outside the gene matches: 10. The CDR3 consists of 14 residues. Germline CDR1 reads SGDLS; CDR2 reads YYNGEE.